The 24 T cell receptor beta chains in this list originate from one sample, sequenced in a study of lymphopenia after photon versus proton radiotherapy. Libraries were prepared by immunoSEQ multiplex PCR; TCRdb keeps only in-frame clonotypes and omits some of them. This sample carries under 70,000 clones, approximately 90% of them seen once, and the ten largest clones take 2.2%. Sequencing was performed on peripheral blood, taken from a patient treated with photon-based radiotherapy. The receptor set was obtained from a woman between 40 and 50 years old with cholangiocarcinoma.

CDR3 sequence: CASRNTFMNTQYF. CDR3 in DNA: TGTGCCAGCAGAAACACATTCATGAATACGCAGTATTTT. This chain connects TRBV28 to TRBJ2-3; D is uncertain. V was pared by 6 bases and J by 7 bases, with 14 bases between. Germline V CDR1 and CDR2: MDHEN, SYDVKM. There are 13 residues in the CDR3. Filled out from reference TRBV28 and TRBJ2-3, the complete variable domain reads DVKVTQSSRYLVKRTGEKVFLECVQDMDHENMFWYRQDPGLGLRLIYFSYDVKMKEKGDIPEGYSVSREKKERFSLILESASTNQTSMYLCASRNTFMNTQYFGPGTRLTVL.

The chain combines TRBV2 with TRBJ2-2; 7 bases are shared with TRBD2. The germline CDR1 and CDR2 sequences are SNHLY and FYNNEI. CDR3 length: 15 amino acids. J lost 5 bases, V lost 6 bases, and 9 bases had no gene match. CDR3 protein: CASSGAGRETGELFF. The CDR3 region has the DNA TGTGCCAGCAGCGGAGCGGGGCGCGAGACCGGGGAGCTGTTTTTT.

There are a few counts of this clone. The chain links TRBV7-3 to TRBJ2-1; D is undetermined. The CDR3 has 15 residues. With 4 bases removed from V and 6 bases from J, the gap between germline ends came to 16 bases. Germline loops: CDR1 SGHTA, CDR2 FQGTGA. The CDR3 DNA is TGTGCCAGCAGCTCGACCCACAATACTTTCAATGAGCAGTTCTTC. It specifies CASSSTHNTFNEQFF.

In the case of this clone: At one boundary the junction diverges from the germline segment, which might be a read error. This sequence joins TRBV28 and TRBJ1-2; the match to TRBD1 covers 11 bases. This CDR3 is 10 amino acids long. Germline V gene sequence: CDR1 MDHEN, CDR2 SYDVKM. CDR3 in amino acids: CGTGGSDYTF. CDR3 coding DNA: TGCGGGACAGGGGGTAGTGACTACACCTTC.

The J gene is TRBJ2-1, the V gene TRBV7-3; no clear D gene. Germline V gives CDR1 SGHTA, CDR2 FQGTGA. The V end lost 2 bases, the J end lost 8 bases, and 10 bases lay between the germline ends. The CDR3 has 13 residues. The CDR3 bases are TGTGCCAGCAGCTTAGGAAAATCCCATGAGCAGTTCTTC. Translation gives CASSLGKSHEQFF. The whole variable domain, remainder taken from reference TRBV7-3 and TRBJ2-1, is GAGVSQTPSNKVTEKGKYVELRCDPISGHTALYWYRQSLGQGPEFLIYFQGTGAADDSGLPNDRFFAVRPEGSVSTLKIQRTERGDSAVYLCASSLGKSHEQFFGPGTRLTVL.

The chain uses TRBV19 and TRBJ2-5, with TRBD2 matching 13 bases. Germline CDR1 reads LNHDA; CDR2 reads SQIVND (reference sequence). CDR3 length: 18 residues. Losses at the gene ends were 0 bases for V and 2 bases for J; bases not matched to a gene: 6. The CDR3 reads CASSIEETSGGRQETQYF. As DNA, the CDR3 is TGTGCCAGTAGTATAGAGGAGACTAGCGGGGGGCGACAAGAGACCCAGTACTTC.

This chain uses TRBV29-1 with TRBJ2-5; perhaps TRBD1 as D (5 bases). The CDR3 is 15 amino acids. The germline V gene has CDR1 SQVTM and CDR2 ANQGSEA. The germline V and J ends were trimmed by 5 bases and 1 base, with 17 bases remaining between them. The CDR3 DNA follows: TGCAGCGTTAGGGTAGGATGGCAGGGCCAAGAGACCCAGTACTTC. Protein: CSVRVGWQGQETQYF.

This chain joins TRBV4-3 and TRBJ2-2; TRBD2 is a possible D gene (5 bases). The CDR3 sequence is 15 residues long. Germline CDR1 and CDR2: LGHNA and YSLEER. Trimming took 1 base from V and 3 from J, leaving 9 bases between them. The CDR3, as DNA: TGCGCCAGCAGCCAAGGAGGGTTCGACACCGGGGAGCTGTTTTTT. It yields the protein CASSQGGFDTGELFF.

This chain uses TRBV9 with TRBJ1-5; D is uncertain. Deletions cut 0 bases from V and 4 bases from J, with 11 bases between. The CDR3 contains 15 residues. CDR1 SGDLS and CDR2 YYNGEE come from the germline V gene. In DNA form, the CDR3 reads TGTGCCAGCAGCGTAGGCCCGGCGGGTAATCAGCCCCAGCATTTT. Translated: CASSVGPAGNQPQHF.

This rearrangement joins TRBV15 to TRBJ2-7, with TRBD2 matching 7 bases. The CDR3 contains 15 residues. Trimming cost V 0 bases and J 4 bases; bases outside gene matches: 6. Germline V gene data show CDR1 as LNHNV and CDR2 as YYDKDF (reference sequence). DNA of the CDR3: TGTGCCACCAGCAGAGACCCGGGACTACGATACGAGCAGTACTTC. Encoded protein: CATSRDPGLRYEQYF.

The J gene is TRBJ1-2, the V gene TRBV29-1, with 7 bases fitting TRBD1. Germline V gene sequence: CDR1 SQVTM, CDR2 ANQGSEA. CDR3 length equals 11 residues. The CDR3 DNA reads TGCAGTAACAGGGGTTCCTATGGCTACACCTTC. Its protein product is CSNRGSYGYTF.

This clone was seen once. V is TRBV7-9 and J is TRBJ2-3, with D possibly matching TRBD2 (5 bases). Between the trimmed V and J ends, which lost 5 bases and 2 bases, there was a span of 14 bases. CDR1 and CDR2 from the germline V gene are SEHNR and FQNEAQ (reference sequence). The CDR3 extends over 15 amino acids. The CDR3 is CASSLLSGTTDTQYF. The CDR3 DNA follows: TGTGCCAGCAGCCTACTGAGCGGCACCACAGATACGCAGTATTTT.

This sequence joins TRBV30 and TRBJ2-7; 12 bases agree with TRBD2. The ends lost 4 bases at V and 0 bases at J; junction bases unmatched: 10. CDR1 is GTSNPN, CDR2 SVGIG, per germline (reference sequence). The CDR3 has 17 residues. This CDR3 reads CAWTLAGGFSSSYEQYF. The CDR3 DNA follows: TGTGCCTGGACACTAGCGGGAGGTTTTTCGAGCTCCTACGAGCAGTACTTC. Complete variable domain (other parts from reference TRBV30 and TRBJ2-7): SQTIHQWPATLVQPVGSPLSLECTVEGTSNPNLYWYRQAAGRGLQLLFYSVGIGQISSEVPQNLSASRPQDRQFILSSKKLLLSDSGFYLCAWTLAGGFSSSYEQYFGPGTRLTVT.

J is TRBJ2-7 and V is TRBV29-1, with 7 bases fitting TRBD1. CDR3 length: 13 amino acids. Trimming removed 3 bases from V and 8 bases from J; junction bases left unmatched: 10. Germline V gene data show CDR1 as SQVTM and CDR2 as ANQGSEA. The DNA of the CDR3 is TGCAGCGTTGATTTAGGACAGGTTGGGAAGCAGTACTTC. Translated, it gives CSVDLGQVGKQYF.

The genes are TRBV11-2 and TRBJ2-3, with a tentative D call TRBD1 (5 bases). Germline assignment: CDR1 SGHAT and CDR2 FQNNGV. Between the trimmed V and J ends, which lost 2 bases and 11 bases, there was a span of 11 bases. The CDR3 spans 12 residues. Here the CDR3 DNA reads TGTGCCAGCAGCTTACTAGGGGCCGGGCAGTATTTT. It specifies CASSLLGAGQYF.

The chain links TRBV7-6 to TRBJ1-1, with D possibly being TRBD1 (5 bases). V lost 5 bases, J lost 5 bases, and 12 bases lay in between. The length of the CDR3 is 13 residues. The germline gives CDR1 SGHVS, CDR2 FNYEAQ. The CDR3 region is CASSRQSRTEAFF. The CDR3 region has the DNA TGTGCCAGCAGCCGACAGTCAAGGACTGAAGCTTTCTTT.

In DNA, the CDR3 is TGCAGCGTTCTCACCTCAACAGGGAACACCGGGGAGCTGTTTTTT. Amino acid sequence: CSVLTSTGNTGELFF. The chain has TRBV29-1 and TRBJ2-2; perhaps TRBD1 as D (5 bases). Germline loops: CDR1 SQVTM, CDR2 ANQGSEA. CDR3 length: 15 amino acids. Trimming removed 5 bases at V and 1 base at J, with 14 bases between.

The chain combines TRBV6-1 with TRBJ2-1, with 14 bases fitting TRBD2. Germline V lookup: CDR1 MNHNS, CDR2 SASEGT. Trimming at V came to 4 bases and at J to 4 bases, leaving 3 bases not matched to a gene. This CDR3 comprises 16 residues. The CDR3 loop is CASSVRLAGGYNEQFF. DNA for the CDR3: TGTGCCAGCAGTGTTCGACTAGCGGGGGGGTACAATGAGCAGTTCTTC.

This sequence joins TRBV4-1 and TRBJ1-2; D is unresolved. Trimming took off 8 bases at V and 2 bases at J, with 9 bases between the two ends. In germline, CDR1 is MGHRA, CDR2 YSYEKL. The CDR3 is made up of 12 amino acids. CDR3 DNA sequence: TGCGCCAGCTCGAAGACCAACTATGGCTACACCTTC. It yields the protein CASSKTNYGYTF.

The rearrangement joins TRBV18 to TRBJ2-3; perhaps D is TRBD1 or TRBD2 (6 bases each). The length of the CDR3 is 14 residues. V was shortened by 5 bases and J by 4 bases, with 13 bases between the two germline ends. CDR1 KGHSH and CDR2 LQKENI come from the germline V gene. The CDR3 here is CASSILGGADTQYF. The CDR3 DNA reads TGTGCCAGCTCAATACTCGGGGGCGCAGATACGCAGTATTTT.

CDR3 amino acids: CASSIAVNTEAFF. The DNA for the CDR3 is TGTGCCAGTAGTATCGCAGTGAACACTGAAGCTTTCTTT. This chain joins TRBV19 and TRBJ1-1; the D is unclear. Trimming stripped 3 bases from V and 0 bases from J, with 5 bases between. Germline CDR1 reads LNHDA; CDR2 reads SQIVND (reference sequence). This CDR3 is built from 13 residues.

V and J are TRBV5-1 and TRBJ2-3; TRBD2 agrees at 8 bases. The germline V gene has CDR1 SGHRS and CDR2 YFSETQ. This CDR3 has 15 amino acids. V shed 5 bases, J shed 6 bases, and the junction held 11 bases outside the gene matches. The CDR3 sequence: CASSGTSLGADTQYF. Here the CDR3 DNA reads TGCGCCAGCAGTGGGACTAGTTTGGGTGCGGATACGCAGTATTTT.

The chain has TRBV6-1 and TRBJ2-1; possibly TRBD1 or TRBD2 for D (5 bases each). The CDR3 is 17 amino acids. Germline V gene lookup returns CDR1 MNHNS and CDR2 SASEGT. Trimming took 4 bases from V and 4 from J, leaving 20 bases between them. The CDR3 region has the DNA TGTGCCAGCAGTGGTGAAGGGACCCATACCGTTTACAATGAGCAGTTCTTC. Protein product: CASSGEGTHTVYNEQFF.

V is TRBV5-1 and J is TRBJ1-6, with a possible D match to TRBD1 (6 bases). CDR3 size: 13 residues. Germline CDR1 is SGHRS and CDR2 is YFSETQ. V lost 4 bases and J lost 14, with 16 bases in between. CDR3 sequence: CASSNSTGRTLHF. Here the CDR3 DNA reads TGCGCCAGCAGCAACAGCACAGGGAGAACCCTCCACTTT.